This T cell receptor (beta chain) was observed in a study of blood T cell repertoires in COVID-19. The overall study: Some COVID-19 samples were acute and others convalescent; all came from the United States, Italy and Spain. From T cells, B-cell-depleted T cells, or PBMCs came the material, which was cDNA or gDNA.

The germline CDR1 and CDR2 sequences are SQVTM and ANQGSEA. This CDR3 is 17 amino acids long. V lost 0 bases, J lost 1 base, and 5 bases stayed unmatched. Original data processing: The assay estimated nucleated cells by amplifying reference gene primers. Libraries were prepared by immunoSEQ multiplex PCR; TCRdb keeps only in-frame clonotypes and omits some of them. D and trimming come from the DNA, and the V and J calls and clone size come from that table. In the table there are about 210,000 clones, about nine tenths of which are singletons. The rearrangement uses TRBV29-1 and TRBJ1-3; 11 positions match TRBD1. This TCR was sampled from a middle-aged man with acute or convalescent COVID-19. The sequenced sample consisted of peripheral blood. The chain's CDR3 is CSVEDLGQGASGNTIYF. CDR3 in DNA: TGCAGCGTTGAAGATCTCGGACAGGGGGCTTCTGGAAACACCATATATTTT.